A selection of T cell receptor beta chains follows, all from one sample in a study of T-cell reconstitution after alpha-beta-depleted transplantation in children. TCRdb used MiXCR to reprocess the PCR reads, holding one entry per CDR3 protein. Counted here are 250,000 to 400,000 distinct CDR3 sequences, over 20% occurring once; the ten biggest clones make up approximately 11%. This material consisted of PBMCs, mostly from graft donor cells, taken 180 days after TCRalphabeta/CD19-depleted stem cell transplant. The receptors here all came from a male patient between 5 and 17 years old who had a stem cell transplant for acute lymphoblastic leukemia, so the T cells may come from the graft donor. Both conserved end residues are part of each CDR3. The D gene is left open where the match is weak. Rows give clone size only sometimes, using once, few, many, or a class for an expanded clone.

few	TRBV5-1	TRBD1	TRBJ1-3	CASTGTEGNTIYF	TGCGCCAGTACCGGGACAGAGGGAAACACCATATATTTT
NA	TRBV5-1	TRBD1	TRBJ1-2	CASSSTGALNYGYTF	TGCGCCAGCAGCTCGACAGGGGCCCTCAACTATGGCTACACCTTC
few	TRBV2	TRBD1	TRBJ2-7	CASSLSGGGTPPYF	TGTGCCAGCAGTCTTTCAGGGGGCGGTACGCCCCCGTACTTC
once	TRBV4-1	TRBD2	TRBJ2-1	CASSQVPGGRHYNEQFF	TGCGCCAGCAGCCAAGTGCCGGGCGGGAGACACTACAATGAGCAGTTCTTC
NA	TRBV27	TRBD1	TRBJ1-1	CASSLDRQGLHTEAFF	TGTGCCAGCAGTTTAGATCGACAGGGGCTGCACACTGAAGCTTTCTTT
few	TRBV28	NA	TRBJ1-1	CASSLWGGPNTEAFF	TGTGCCAGCAGTTTATGGGGCGGACCCAACACTGAAGCTTTCTTT
NA	TRBV2	NA	TRBJ2-7	CASSESTGNYEQYF	TGTGCCAGCAGTGAGTCCACAGGCAACTACGAGCAGTACTTC
NA	TRBV19	NA	TRBJ2-4	CASSTASIQYF	TGTGCCAGTAGTACCGCCAGCATTCAGTACTTC
NA	TRBV7-9	TRBD2	TRBJ2-1	CASSPRIAREGYNEQFF	TGTGCCAGCAGCCCCCGGATTGCCCGGGAGGGGTACAATGAGCAGTTCTTC
few	TRBV13	NA	TRBJ1-1	CASSRRTVGAEAFF	TGTGCCAGCAGCCGTCGGACAGTCGGGGCTGAAGCTTTCTTT
NA	TRBV7-6	TRBD1	TRBJ2-5	CASSYRTGKETQYF	TGTGCCAGCAGCTACCGGACAGGGAAAGAGACCCAGTACTTC
NA	TRBV15	NA	TRBJ1-1	CATSRITAEAFF	TGTGCCACCAGCAGAATAACAGCTGAAGCTTTCTTT
NA	TRBV14	TRBD2	TRBJ2-1	CASSQFSGMAANEQFF	TGTGCCAGCAGCCAATTTAGCGGGATGGCAGCTAATGAGCAGTTCTTC
few	TRBV6-5	NA	TRBJ1-5	CASIFRGNQPQHF	TGTGCCAGCATTTTCAGGGGCAATCAGCCCCAGCATTTT
few	TRBV6-4	NA	TRBJ2-1	CASSDSRGPALGSYNEQFF	TGTGCCAGCAGTGACTCGCGCGGTCCGGCCTTGGGCTCCTACAATGAGCAGTTCTTC
NA	TRBV20-1	NA	TRBJ2-5	CSARGSSETQYF	TGCAGTGCAAGAGGCTCCTCCGAGACCCAGTACTTC
few	TRBV20-1	NA	TRBJ1-1	CSARDRSYYVNTEAFF	TGCAGTGCTAGAGATCGAAGCTATTACGTGAACACTGAAGCTTTCTTT
NA	TRBV6-5	NA	TRBJ2-3	CASSYGVRSTDTQYF	TGTGCCAGCAGTTACGGGGTTCGCAGCACAGATACGCAGTATTTT
NA	TRBV19	NA	TRBJ2-1	CASSNRETGVGGEQFF	TGTGCCAGTAGTAACAGGGAAACGGGAGTGGGGGGTGAGCAGTTCTTC
NA	TRBV6-1	NA	TRBJ1-1	CASSRGLNTEAFF	TGTGCCAGCAGCCGGGGATTGAACACTGAAGCTTTCTTT
NA	TRBV12-3/TRBV12-4	NA	TRBJ2-3	CASKRTFPTDTQYF	TGTGCCAGCAAGAGGACTTTCCCCACAGATACGCAGTATTTT
NA	TRBV2	NA	TRBJ2-7	CASGTYEQSF	TGTGCCAGCGGGACCTACGAGCAGTCCTTC
few	TRBV7-3	TRBD2	TRBJ2-7	CASSCRAGEQYF	TGTGCCAGCAGTTGCAGAGCGGGAGAGCAGTACTTC
NA	TRBV29-1	TRBD2	TRBJ2-1	CSVEGGRASSYNEQFF	TGCAGCGTCGAAGGCGGGAGGGCGAGCTCCTACAATGAGCAGTTCTTC
NA	TRBV10-3	TRBD1	TRBJ2-7	CAISETGTGNEQYF	TGTGCCATCAGTGAGACCGGGACAGGGAACGAGCAGTACTTC
NA	TRBV4-1	TRBD2	TRBJ2-1	CASSQWASGRPPLRNEQFF	TGCGCCAGCAGCCAATGGGCTAGCGGGAGGCCCCCCTTGAGAAATGAGCAGTTCTTC
NA	TRBV25-1	TRBD2	TRBJ2-7	CASSGVSGMSSYEQYF	TGTGCCAGCAGTGGGGTTAGCGGGATGAGCTCCTACGAGCAGTACTTC
NA	TRBV11-2	TRBD1	TRBJ2-1	CASSLDPGDRLFYNEQFF	TGTGCCAGCAGCTTAGACCCTGGGGACAGGTTATTCTACAATGAGCAGTTCTTC
few	TRBV20-1	NA	TRBJ2-7	CSARVTPGPYEQYF	TGCAGTGCTAGAGTGACCCCCGGACCCTACGAGCAGTACTTC
NA	TRBV18	NA	TRBJ1-5	CASSTDRRSQHF	TGTGCCAGCTCAACAGATCGACGTTCCCAGCATTTT
NA	TRBV4-1	TRBD1	TRBJ2-7	CASSLGTGGNEQYF	TGCGCCAGCAGCCTGGGGACAGGGGGTAACGAGCAGTACTTC
NA	TRBV6-5	TRBD1	TRBJ1-5	CASSYSAGGNQPQHF	TGTGCCAGCAGTTACTCGGCAGGGGGGAATCAGCCCCAGCATTTT
few	TRBV27	NA	TRBJ2-2	CASSQTRATGELFF	TGTGCCAGCAGTCAAACTAGGGCCACCGGGGAGCTGTTTTTT
NA	TRBV16	NA	TRBJ2-2	CASSQYGGELFF	TGTGCCAGCAGCCAATACGGCGGGGAGCTGTTTTTT
NA	TRBV5-1	NA	TRBJ1-3	CASSFNHGGNTIYF	TGCGCCAGCAGCTTCAACCATGGCGGAAACACCATATATTTT